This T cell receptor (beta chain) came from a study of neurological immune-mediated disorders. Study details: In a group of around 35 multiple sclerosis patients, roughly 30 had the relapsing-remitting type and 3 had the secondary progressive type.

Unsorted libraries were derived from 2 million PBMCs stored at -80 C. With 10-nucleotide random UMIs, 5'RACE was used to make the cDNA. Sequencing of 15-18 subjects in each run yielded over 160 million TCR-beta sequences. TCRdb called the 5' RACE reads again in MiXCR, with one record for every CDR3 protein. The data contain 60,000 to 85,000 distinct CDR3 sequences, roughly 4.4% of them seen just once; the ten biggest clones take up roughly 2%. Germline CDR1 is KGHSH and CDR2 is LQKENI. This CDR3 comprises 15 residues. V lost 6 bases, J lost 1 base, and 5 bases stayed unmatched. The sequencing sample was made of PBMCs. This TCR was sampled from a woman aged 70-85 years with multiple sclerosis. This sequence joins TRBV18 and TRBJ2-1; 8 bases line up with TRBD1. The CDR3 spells CASSLRGLSYNEQFF. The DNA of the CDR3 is TGTGCCAGCTCCCTCAGGGGGCTGTCCTACAATGAGCAGTTCTTC. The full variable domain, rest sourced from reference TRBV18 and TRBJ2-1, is NAGVMQNPRHLVRRRGQEARLRCSPMKGHSHVYWYRQLPEEGLKFMVYLQKENIIDESGMPKERFSAEFPKEGPSILRIQQVVRGDSAAYFCASSLRGLSYNEQFFGPGTRLTVL.